This record concerns one TCR beta chain sequence. What this receptor recognizes is not known. No base-level quality is on record; no much larger clone is a single base apart. These data come from a study of OX40 agonist ivuxolimab in advanced cancers. Describing the broader study: The costimulatory receptor OX40 (CD134) was targeted by ivuxolimab, a fully human IgG2 agonistic monoclonal antibody. Intravenous ivuxolimab was administered to patients every 2 weeks at six dose levels: 0.01, 0.1, 0.3, 1.5, 3 and 10 mg/kg. Among the approximately 54 dose-escalation patients, around 20 had hepatocellular carcinoma, approximately 15 melanoma, 9 renal cell carcinoma and 9 head and neck cancer. In the dose-escalation cohort, 70% to 85% of patients were male, and the mean age was approximately 60 years, with a range of about 20 to 79. Prior anti-PD-1, anti-PD-L1 or anti-CTLA-4 therapy was permitted, and checkpoint inhibitors had been received by around 40% of dose-escalation patients. Three dose-escalation patients achieved partial responses, one with hepatocellular carcinoma and two with cutaneous melanoma. The point of sequencing TCRbeta in the periphery was to test whether ivuxolimab changed TCR sequence diversity and drove clonal T-cell expansion. The paper covers the monotherapy dose-escalation part of the phase I ivuxolimab trial, which included N ≈ 57 patients. The full study reports these points: Low levels of normalized T-cell clonal expansion were also seen in some patients who did not respond. On average, CD8+ T cells showed more expanded clones than CD4+ T cells after ivuxolimab. Which antigens the clonally expanded peripheral T cells were specific for was not determined. Partial responders in the 0.1-3.0 mg/kg groups had among the lowest normalized peripheral clonal expansion, especially among CD8+ T cells. At doses of 0.1 to 3.0 mg/kg, clonal expansion of both CD4+ and CD8+ blood T cells was observed from baseline to week 6.

Patients with autoimmune disease history or receiving systemic immunosuppression were excluded from the trial. Peripheral blood for TCR sequencing was collected from all dose cohorts at baseline, on cycle 4 day 1, and on cycle 7 day 1. The samples were drawn from a first-in-human, open-label, multicenter phase I dose-escalation trial of ivuxolimab. Adults with locally advanced or metastatic melanoma, renal cell, hepatocellular, or head and neck squamous cell carcinoma were enrolled in the trial. Before TCR sequencing, CD4+ T cells and CD8+ T cells were sorted from peripheral blood as separate populations. To sequence the TCRbeta CDR3 region, genomic DNA was isolated from the sorted cells. The immunoSEQ Assay was used to sequence the TCRbeta CDR3 regions. As stored in TCRdb, this immuneACCESS dataset retains in-frame rearrangements with V and J assigned. A fraction of the clones does not appear; measured against another copy, unresolved V genes explain less than half of the discrepancy, and the remainder lacks a known reason. The sample has roughly 59,000 clones on record, around 93% of them singletons. 13% of the sample comes from the top ten.

V is cut back by 6 bases and J by 3 bases, with 19 bases in the junction unmatched. The CDR3 measures 18 amino acids from cysteine to phenylalanine. The CDR3 DNA has 54 bases and is translated from base 1. CDR1 and CDR2 are drawn from the germline V gene (reference sequence): SEHNR, FQNEAQ. The TCR was taken from an adult with an advanced solid tumor such as melanoma, head and neck, liver or kidney cancer. The sequence links TRBV7-9 to TRBJ1-2; 7 bases in the middle match TRBD1. The starting material was CD4+ or CD8+ T cells sorted from blood, obtained in a trial of the OX40 agonist ivuxolimab. The CDR3 loop reads CASRLLTRQGFTDYGYTF. The DNA is TGTGCCAGCAGACTTCTGACTCGACAGGGTTTTACTGACTATGGCTACACCTTC.